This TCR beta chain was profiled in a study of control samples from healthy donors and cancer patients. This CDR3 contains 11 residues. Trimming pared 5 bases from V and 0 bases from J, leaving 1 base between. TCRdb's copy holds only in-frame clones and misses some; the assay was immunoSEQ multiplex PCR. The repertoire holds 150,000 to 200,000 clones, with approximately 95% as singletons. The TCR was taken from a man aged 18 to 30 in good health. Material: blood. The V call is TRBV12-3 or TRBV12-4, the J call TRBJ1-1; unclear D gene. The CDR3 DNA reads TGTGCCAGCAGTGTGAACACTGAAGCTTTCTTT. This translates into CASSVNTEAFF.